This TCR beta chain comes out of a study of OX40 agonist ivuxolimab in advanced cancers. Study-wide background: The mean age was approximately 56 years, ranging from about 20 to 90, with over 70% of participants male. Overall study results and limits: Clonal expansion in partial responders at 0.1-3.0 mg/kg ranked among the lowest. The specificity for antigen of the expanded peripheral T cells was not determined.

With regard to this clone: What it binds is not known.

CDR1 and CDR2 from the germline V gene are MDHEN and SYDVKM. V lost 2 bases and J lost 6; bases outside the gene matches: 5. The CDR3 runs to 16 residues. Repertoires were generated with immunoSEQ multiplex PCR, while TCRdb's copy carries only in-frame clones and drops some. This table has around 26,000 clones, more than 70% appearing once. The clonotype originates from an adult with an advanced solid tumor such as melanoma, head and neck, liver or kidney cancer. This chain joins TRBV28 and TRBJ2-1, with 12 bases that match TRBD2. Sequences were derived from CD4+ or CD8+ T cells sorted from blood, sampled in a trial of the OX40 agonist ivuxolimab. CDR3 sequence: CASSLGPGLAGNEQFF. The CDR3 bases are TGTGCCAGCAGTTTAGGGCCGGGACTAGCGGGCAATGAGCAGTTCTTC.